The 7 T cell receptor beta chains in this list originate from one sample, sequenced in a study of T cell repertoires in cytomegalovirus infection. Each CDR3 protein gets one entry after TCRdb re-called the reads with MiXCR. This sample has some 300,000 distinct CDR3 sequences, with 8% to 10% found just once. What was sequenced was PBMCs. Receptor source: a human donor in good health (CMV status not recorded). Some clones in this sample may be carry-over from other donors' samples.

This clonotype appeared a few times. CDR3 in DNA: TGCAGTGCGGGGCGGGGGGAGGGAGTCCAAGAGACCCAGTACTTC. The encoded protein is CSAGRGEGVQETQYF. The chain couples TRBV20-1 to TRBJ2-5; TRBD2 matches 8 bases. CDR1 and CDR2 (germline): DFQATT, SNEGSKA (reference sequence). This CDR3 region has 15 residues. V was pared by 6 bases and J by 1 base, with 10 bases of the junction left unmatched.

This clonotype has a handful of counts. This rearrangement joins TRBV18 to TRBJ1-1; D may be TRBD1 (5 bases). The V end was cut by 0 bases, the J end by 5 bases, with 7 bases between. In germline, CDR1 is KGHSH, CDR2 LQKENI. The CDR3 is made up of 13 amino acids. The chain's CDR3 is CASSPPRDTEAFF. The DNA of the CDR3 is TGTGCCAGCTCACCACCCAGGGATACTGAAGCTTTCTTT. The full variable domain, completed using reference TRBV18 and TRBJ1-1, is NAGVMQNPRHLVRRRGQEARLRCSPMKGHSHVYWYRQLPEEGLKFMVYLQKENIIDESGMPKERFSAEFPKEGPSILRIQQVVRGDSAAYFCASSPPRDTEAFFGQGTRLTVV.

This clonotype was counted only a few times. This CDR3 reads CASSWSSGVPRGYTF. In DNA form, the CDR3 reads TGTGCCAGCAGTTGGTCCTCAGGGGTTCCCCGCGGCTACACCTTC. V usage is TRBV28 and J usage is TRBJ1-2; TRBD1 is a possible D gene (6 bases). Germline-derived CDR1 and CDR2 are MDHEN and SYDVKM. CDR3 length: 15 residues. Trimming took off 4 bases at V and 8 bases at J, with 20 bases between the two ends.

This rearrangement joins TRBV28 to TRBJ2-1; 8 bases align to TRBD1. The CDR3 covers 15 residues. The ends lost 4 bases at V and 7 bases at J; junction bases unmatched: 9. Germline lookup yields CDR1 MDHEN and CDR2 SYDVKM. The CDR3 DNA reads TGTGCCAGCAGTTCGGGACAGGCCGGTCGGAATGAGCAGTTCTTC. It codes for CASSSGQAGRNEQFF.

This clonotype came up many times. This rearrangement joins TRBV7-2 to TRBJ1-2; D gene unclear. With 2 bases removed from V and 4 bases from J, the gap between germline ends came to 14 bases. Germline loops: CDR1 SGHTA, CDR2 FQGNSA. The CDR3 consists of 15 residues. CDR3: CASSLRVGATYGYTF. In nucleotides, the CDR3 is TGTGCCAGCAGCTTAAGGGTTGGAGCAACCTATGGCTACACCTTC.

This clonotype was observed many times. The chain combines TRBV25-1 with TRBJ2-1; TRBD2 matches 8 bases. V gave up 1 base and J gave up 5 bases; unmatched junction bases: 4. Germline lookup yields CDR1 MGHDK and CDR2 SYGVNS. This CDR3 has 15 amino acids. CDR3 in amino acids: CASSEWGGGNNEQFF. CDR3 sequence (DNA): TGTGCCAGCAGTGAATGGGGCGGGGGGAACAATGAGCAGTTCTTC. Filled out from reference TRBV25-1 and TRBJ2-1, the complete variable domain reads EADIYQTPRYLVIGTGKKITLECSQTMGHDKMYWYQQDPGMELHLIHYSYGVNSTEKGDLSSESTVSRIRTEHFPLTLESARPSHTSQYLCASSEWGGGNNEQFFGPGTRLTVL.

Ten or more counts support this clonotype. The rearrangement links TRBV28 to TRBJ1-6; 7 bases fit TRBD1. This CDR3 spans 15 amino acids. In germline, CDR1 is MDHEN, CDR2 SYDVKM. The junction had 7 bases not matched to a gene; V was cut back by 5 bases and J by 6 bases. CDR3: CASSVWGQPNSPLHF. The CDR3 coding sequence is TGTGCCAGCAGTGTGTGGGGACAGCCTAATTCACCCCTCCACTTT. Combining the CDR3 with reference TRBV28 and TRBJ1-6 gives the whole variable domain DVKVTQSSRYLVKRTGEKVFLECVQDMDHENMFWYRQDPGLGLRLIYFSYDVKMKEKGDIPEGYSVSREKKERFSLILESASTNQTSMYLCASSVWGQPNSPLHFGNGTRLTVT.